The 13 T cell receptor beta chains listed next were all sequenced from one sample in a study of naive and memory T cell subsets. Points from the study as a whole: Naive repertoires, especially CD8, held a few larger clonotypes, possibly memory cells re-expressing CD45RA.

These receptors' antigens are unknown. The beta constant-region primer was an equimolar mix of two oligonucleotides covering TRBC1 and TRBC2. Four rounds of PCR amplified the ligated cDNA using nested alpha and beta constant-region primers plus SP2. Each CDR3 protein is one row after TCRdb ran MiXCR on the UMI-ligation and nested PCR reads. The repertoire holds more than 120,000 distinct CDR3 sequences, with approximately 20% as singletons. Sequencing used naive CD8+ T cells from blood. The receptor source for this set is a human donor in good health.

The chain uses TRBV28 and TRBJ2-1, with a tentative D call TRBD1 (6 bases). CDR3 length: 14 amino acids. Germline V lookup: CDR1 MDHEN, CDR2 SYDVKM. The germline V and J ends were trimmed by 5 bases and 9 bases, with 17 bases remaining between them. CDR3 DNA sequence: TGTGCCAGCAGTGGGATTGCAGGGGTGAGTGAGCAGTTCTTC. Translation gives CASSGIAGVSEQFF.

This clonotype turned up a few times. The gene calls are TRBV5-4 and TRBJ2-1; D perhaps matches TRBD2 (6 bases). Germline CDR1 SGHNT, CDR2 YYREEE (reference sequence). V lost 0 bases, J lost 8 bases, and 12 bases lay in between. The CDR3 runs 14 residues. The CDR3 DNA follows: TGTGCCAGCAGCTTGGTATCCGGGGAGGATGAGCAGTTCTTC. It yields the protein CASSLVSGEDEQFF.

V usage is TRBV28 and J usage is TRBJ2-7; D is ambiguous. Germline values: CDR1 MDHEN, CDR2 SYDVKM. This CDR3 has 13 residues. Trimming left V 2 bases short and J 3 bases short, with 8 bases between. CDR3 in DNA: TGTGCCAGCAGTTTAAACAGCTACTACGAGCAGTACTTC. Residues: CASSLNSYYEQYF. The complete variable domain, with remaining parts taken from reference TRBV28 and TRBJ2-7, reads DVKVTQSSRYLVKRTGEKVFLECVQDMDHENMFWYRQDPGLGLRLIYFSYDVKMKEKGDIPEGYSVSREKKERFSLILESASTNQTSMYLCASSLNSYYEQYFGPGTRLTVT.

This clonotype was picked up a small number of times. The chain recombines TRBV28 with TRBJ1-1, with 8 bases fitting TRBD1. Germline V lookup: CDR1 MDHEN, CDR2 SYDVKM. Trimming at V came to 0 bases and at J to 4 bases, leaving 1 base not matched to a gene. The CDR3 covers 14 residues. CDR3: CASSLWTGATEAFF. In DNA form, the CDR3 reads TGTGCCAGCAGTTTATGGACAGGGGCCACTGAAGCTTTCTTT.

CDR3 sequence (DNA): TGTGCCAGCAGTTTATACATCGACAGGGGGCAATCTGGAAACACCATATATTTT. It yields the protein CASSLYIDRGQSGNTIYF. The chain links TRBV28 to TRBJ1-3, with 10 nucleotides matching TRBD1. CDR3 size: 18 residues. Unmatched junction bases numbered 7, after V lost 1 base and J lost 1 base. Germline values: CDR1 MDHEN, CDR2 SYDVKM.

The chain has TRBV5-1 and TRBJ2-5; D ambiguous. Germline CDR1 SGHRS, CDR2 YFSETQ. The CDR3 spans 14 residues. Trimming pared 0 bases from V and 1 base from J, leaving 7 bases between. The DNA of the CDR3 is TGCGCCAGCAGCTTGGAGTCAGTCCAAGAGACCCAGTACTTC. It codes for CASSLESVQETQYF.

J is TRBJ2-2 and V is TRBV7-3, with 7 positions matching TRBD1. V was pared by 5 bases and J by 2 bases, with 2 bases of the junction left unmatched. The CDR3 totals 14 residues. Germline CDR1 SGHTA, CDR2 FQGTGA. The CDR3 is CASSPGGNTGELFF. CDR3 bases: TGTGCCAGCAGCCCAGGGGGTAACACCGGGGAGCTGTTTTTT.

This clonotype was counted between two and nine times. The DNA of the CDR3 is TGTGCCAGCAGCTTAGACATCGAAGAGACCCAGTACTTC. Translated, it gives CASSLDIEETQYF. V usage is TRBV7-2 and J usage is TRBJ2-5; D call uncertain. The CDR3 extends over 13 amino acids. Germline values: CDR1 SGHTA, CDR2 FQGNSA. The V gene lost 1 base and the J gene lost 3 bases, with 6 bases spanning the gap.

The chain recombines TRBV28 with TRBJ1-5; D is perhaps TRBD1 (5 bases). Trimming took 2 bases from V and 6 from J, leaving 14 bases between them. CDR3 length: 15 residues. Germline CDR1 and CDR2: MDHEN and SYDVKM. Here the CDR3 DNA reads TGTGCCAGCAGTTTAGATGGTCGGGGGAGTCAGCCCCAGCATTTT. It yields the protein CASSLDGRGSQPQHF. The full variable domain, rest sourced from reference TRBV28 and TRBJ1-5, is DVKVTQSSRYLVKRTGEKVFLECVQDMDHENMFWYRQDPGLGLRLIYFSYDVKMKEKGDIPEGYSVSREKKERFSLILESASTNQTSMYLCASSLDGRGSQPQHFGDGTRLSIL.

This chain links TRBV27 with TRBJ2-2, with a possible D match to TRBD1 (6 bases). The CDR3 is made up of 15 amino acids. CDR1 and CDR2 from the germline V gene are MNHEY and SMNVEV (reference sequence). V lost 5 bases and J lost 3, with 13 bases in between. The CDR3 DNA reads TGTGCCAGCAGTAGGGGCCCAGGGGACACCGGGGAGCTGTTTTTT. This gives the protein CASSRGPGDTGELFF.

A few counts support this clonotype. The chain employs TRBV6-6 and TRBJ2-3; no clear D gene. Germline V gene sequence: CDR1 MNHNY, CDR2 SVGAGI (reference sequence). The CDR3 is 13 residues long. Trimming pared 5 bases from V and 2 bases from J, leaving 8 bases between. The CDR3 DNA reads TGTGCCAGCAGTCCGGCCGCCACAGATACGCAGTATTTT. This encodes CASSPAATDTQYF.

This clonotype was seen a few times. This sequence joins TRBV20-1 and TRBJ2-7; D is unresolved. This CDR3 is built from 13 residues. Germline-derived CDR1 and CDR2 are DFQATT and SNEGSKA (reference sequence). V lost 4 bases and J lost 3, with 13 bases in between. The CDR3 region has the DNA TGCAGTGCTATTACGACGGAAAGCTACGAGCAGTACTTC. It encodes CSAITTESYEQYF.

The chain carries TRBV27 and TRBJ2-1; D possibly corresponds to TRBD2 (5 bases). The CDR3 consists of 14 residues. Trimming took 3 bases from V and 7 from J, leaving 13 bases between them. Looked up from germline, CDR1 is MNHEY and CDR2 is SMNVEV (reference sequence). This chain's CDR3 is CASSFGLERNEQFF. DNA for the CDR3: TGTGCCAGCAGTTTTGGGCTAGAGCGGAATGAGCAGTTCTTC.